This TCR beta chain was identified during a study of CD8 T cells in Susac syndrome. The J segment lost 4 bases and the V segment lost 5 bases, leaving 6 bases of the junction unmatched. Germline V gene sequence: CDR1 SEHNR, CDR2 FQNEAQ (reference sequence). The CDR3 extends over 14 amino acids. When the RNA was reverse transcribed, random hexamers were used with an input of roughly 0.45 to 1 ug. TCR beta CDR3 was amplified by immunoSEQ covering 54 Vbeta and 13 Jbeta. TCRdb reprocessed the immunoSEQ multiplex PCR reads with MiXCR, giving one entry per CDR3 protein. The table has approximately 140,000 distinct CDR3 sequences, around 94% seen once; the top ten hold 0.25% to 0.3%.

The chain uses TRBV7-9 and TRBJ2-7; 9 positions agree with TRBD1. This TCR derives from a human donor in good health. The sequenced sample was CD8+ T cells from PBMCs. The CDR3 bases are TGTGCCAGCAGCCAAGGACAGGGGATGTACGAGCAGTACTTC. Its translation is CASSQGQGMYEQYF.